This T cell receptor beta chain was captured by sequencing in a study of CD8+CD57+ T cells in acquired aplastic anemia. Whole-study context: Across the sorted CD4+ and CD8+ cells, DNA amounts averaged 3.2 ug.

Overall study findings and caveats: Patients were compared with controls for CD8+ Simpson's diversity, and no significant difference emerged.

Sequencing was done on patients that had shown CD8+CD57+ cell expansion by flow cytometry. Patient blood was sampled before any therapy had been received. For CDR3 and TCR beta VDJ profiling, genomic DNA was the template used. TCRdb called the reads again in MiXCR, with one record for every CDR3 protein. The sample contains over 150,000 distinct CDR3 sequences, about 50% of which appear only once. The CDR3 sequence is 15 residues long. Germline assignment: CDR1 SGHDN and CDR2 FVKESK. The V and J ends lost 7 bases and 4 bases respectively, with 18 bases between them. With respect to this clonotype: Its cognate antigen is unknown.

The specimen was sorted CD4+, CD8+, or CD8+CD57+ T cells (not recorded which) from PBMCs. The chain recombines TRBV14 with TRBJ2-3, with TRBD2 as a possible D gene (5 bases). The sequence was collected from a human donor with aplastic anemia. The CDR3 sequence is CASNQRTPPPDTQYF. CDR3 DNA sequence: TGTGCCAGCAACCAGCGGACTCCGCCACCAGATACGCAGTATTTT.